This record covers a single T cell receptor (beta chain). Source study methods: Using reference gene primer amplification, nucleated cell counts were estimated. Assay: immunoSEQ multiplex PCR; the TCRdb copy retains only in-frame clones and omits some. V, J and clone size are those of that table, while D and trimming were read from the DNA. This table holds about 200,000 clones, roughly 85% found once. This sample was taken from a study of blood T cell repertoires in COVID-19. For the study at large: The study drew acute and convalescent COVID-19 samples from the United States, Italy and Spain. T cells, B-cell-depleted T cells, or PBMCs provided the cDNA or gDNA that served as material.

V was pared by 3 bases and J by 11 bases, with 4 bases of the junction left unmatched. The V gene's germline CDR1 is SGHRS and CDR2 YFSETQ. This CDR3 has 12 residues. Sequenced sample: peripheral blood. The source of this sequence is a man aged 25 to 45 who had recovered from COVID-19. The gene calls are TRBV5-1 and TRBJ1-1; 10 nucleotides agree with TRBD1. CDR3 residues: CASSWDRGLAFF. CDR3 in DNA: TGCGCCAGCAGCTGGGACAGGGGCCTGGCTTTCTTT.